This T cell receptor (beta chain) was identified in a study of blood T cell repertoires in COVID-19. In terms of age and location, participants ranged from roughly 18 to 95 years and lived in 24 US areas. Method: immunoSEQ multiplex PCR; TCRdb's copy keeps in-frame clones and lacks some. The data show approximately 65,000 clones, roughly two thirds seen once. The origin of this receptor is a woman in her fifties or sixties who had been exposed to COVID-19. Material: PBMCs or T cells enriched from blood (not recorded which).

The CDR3 is CASSPGLWSNQPQHF. CDR3 sequence (DNA): TGTGCCAGCAGCCCAGGGTTGTGGAGCAATCAGCCCCAGCATTTT. The gene calls are TRBV9 and TRBJ1-5; D possibly corresponds to TRBD1 (5 bases). The CDR3 sequence is 15 residues long. Deletions cut 4 bases from V and 1 base from J, with 12 bases between. Germline V gene sequence: CDR1 SGDLS, CDR2 YYNGEE.